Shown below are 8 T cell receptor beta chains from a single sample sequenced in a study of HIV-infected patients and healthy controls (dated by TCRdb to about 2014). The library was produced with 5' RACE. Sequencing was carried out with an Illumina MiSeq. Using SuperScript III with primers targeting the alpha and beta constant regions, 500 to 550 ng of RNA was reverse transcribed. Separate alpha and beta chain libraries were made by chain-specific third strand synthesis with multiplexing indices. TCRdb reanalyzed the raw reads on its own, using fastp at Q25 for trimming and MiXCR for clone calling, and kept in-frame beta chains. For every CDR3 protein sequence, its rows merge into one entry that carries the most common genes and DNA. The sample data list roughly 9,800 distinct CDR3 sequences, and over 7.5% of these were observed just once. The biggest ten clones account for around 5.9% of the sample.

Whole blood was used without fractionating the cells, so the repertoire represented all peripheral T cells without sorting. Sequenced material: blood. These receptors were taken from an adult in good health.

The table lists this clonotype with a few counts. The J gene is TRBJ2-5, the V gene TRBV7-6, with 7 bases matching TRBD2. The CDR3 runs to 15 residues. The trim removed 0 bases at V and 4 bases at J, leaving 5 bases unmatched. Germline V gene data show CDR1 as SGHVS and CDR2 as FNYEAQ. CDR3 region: CASSLAGGRIETQYF. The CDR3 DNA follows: TGTGCCAGCAGCTTAGCGGGCGGGAGAATAGAGACCCAGTACTTC.

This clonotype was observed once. The CDR3 protein is CASSPSGNTEAFF. CDR3 coding DNA: TGTGCCAGCTCACCCAGTGGGAACACTGAAGCTTTCTTT. The V and J genes are TRBV18 and TRBJ1-1; D uncertain. CDR3 length equals 13 residues. Trimming removed 3 bases from V and 1 base from J, with 6 bases in between. CDR1 is KGHSH and CDR2 is LQKENI in the germline V gene.

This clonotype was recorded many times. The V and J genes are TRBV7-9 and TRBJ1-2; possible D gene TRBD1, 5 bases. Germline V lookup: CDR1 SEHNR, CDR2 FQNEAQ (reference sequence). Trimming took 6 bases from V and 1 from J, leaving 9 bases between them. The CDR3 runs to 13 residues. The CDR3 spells CASSAGRNYGYTF. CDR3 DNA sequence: TGTGCCAGCAGTGCAGGGCGTAACTATGGCTACACCTTC. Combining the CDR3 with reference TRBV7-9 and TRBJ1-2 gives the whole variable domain DTGVSQNPRHKITKRGQNVTFRCDPISEHNRLYWYRQTLGQGPEFLTYFQNEAQLEKSRLLSDRFSAERPKGSFSTLEIQRTEQGDSAMYLCASSAGRNYGYTFGSGTRLTVV.

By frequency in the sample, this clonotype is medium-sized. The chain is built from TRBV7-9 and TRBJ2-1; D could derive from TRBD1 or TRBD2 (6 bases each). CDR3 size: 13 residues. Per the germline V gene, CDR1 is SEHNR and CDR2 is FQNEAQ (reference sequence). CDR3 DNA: TGTGCTTCGTCGGGGGCGGCCTACAATGAGCAGTTCTTC. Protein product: CASSGAAYNEQFF.

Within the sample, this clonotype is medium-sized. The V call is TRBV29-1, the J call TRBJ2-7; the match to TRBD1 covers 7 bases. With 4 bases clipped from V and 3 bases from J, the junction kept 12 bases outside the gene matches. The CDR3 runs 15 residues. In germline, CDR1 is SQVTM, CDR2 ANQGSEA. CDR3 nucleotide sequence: TGCAGCGTTGTTGGGGACAGAGAATTTCACTACGAGCAGTACTTC. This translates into CSVVGDREFHYEQYF.

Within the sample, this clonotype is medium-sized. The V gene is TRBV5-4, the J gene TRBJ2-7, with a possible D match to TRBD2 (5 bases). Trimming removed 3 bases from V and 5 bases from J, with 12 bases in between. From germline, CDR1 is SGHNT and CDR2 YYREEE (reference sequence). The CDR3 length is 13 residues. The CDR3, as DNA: TGTGCCAGCAGCTCGCCCCGAGGGCACGAGCAGTACTTC. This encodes CASSSPRGHEQYF. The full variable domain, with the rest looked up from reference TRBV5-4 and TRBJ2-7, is ETGVTQSPTHLIKTRGQQVTLRCSSQSGHNTVSWYQQALGQGPQFIFQYYREEENGRGNFPPRFSGLQFPNYSSELNVNALELDDSALYLCASSSPRGHEQYFGPGTRLTVT.

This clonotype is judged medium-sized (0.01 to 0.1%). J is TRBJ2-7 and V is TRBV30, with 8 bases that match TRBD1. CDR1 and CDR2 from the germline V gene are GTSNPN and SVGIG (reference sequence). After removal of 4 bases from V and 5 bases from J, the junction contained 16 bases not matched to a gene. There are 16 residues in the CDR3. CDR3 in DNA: TGTGCCTGGATTCGACAGGGGAAATTACATTCCGACGAGCAGTACTTC. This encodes CAWIRQGKLHSDEQYF.

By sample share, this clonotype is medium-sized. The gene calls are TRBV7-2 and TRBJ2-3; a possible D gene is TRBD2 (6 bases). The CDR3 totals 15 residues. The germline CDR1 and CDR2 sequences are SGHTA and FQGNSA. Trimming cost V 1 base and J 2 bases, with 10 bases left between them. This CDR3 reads CASSLVRGNTDTQYF. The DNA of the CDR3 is TGTGCCAGCAGCTTAGTTCGGGGGAACACAGATACGCAGTATTTT.